This is a list of T cell receptor beta chains from one sample in a study of regulatory T cells in long-lasting Graves disease. In TCRdb, the multiplex PCR reads were re-called with MiXCR into one record per CDR3 protein. The sample contains roughly 500,000 distinct CDR3 sequences, roughly 14% of which appear only once. The same specimen was also included in a second study, on T cells in Graves' hyperthyroidism and ophthalmopathy.

The sample consisted of peripheral blood mononuclear cells (PBMCs), taken at new diagnosis, from a patient treated with antithyroid drugs. The origin of the receptors is a young man with Graves disease. Both conserved end residues are part of each CDR3. Each record gives: J gene, V gene, D gene, clone size, CDR3 DNA, CDR3 protein. The D gene is left open where the match is weak. Clone size appears in some rows only: once, few, many, or a class for an expanded clone.

TRBJ1-3 TRBV12-3/TRBV12-4 NA many TGTGCCAGCACCTTCCTTGACAGTTTCTACTCTGGAAACACCATATATTTT CASTFLDSFYSGNTIYF
TRBJ2-7 TRBV7-2 NA few TGTGCCAGCAGCTTAACAGGTTTCCCAGGGGCCGAGCAGTACTTC CASSLTGFPGAEQYF
TRBJ2-3 TRBV5-1 NA many TGCGCCAGCAGCTTGGCCGGTAGGGTTTCTCCAGATACGCAGTATTTT CASSLAGRVSPDTQYF
TRBJ1-4 TRBV15 TRBD1 once TGTGCCACCAGCAGAAATATAGGGGGCGGGAGTGAAAAACTGTTTTTT CATSRNIGGGSEKLFF
TRBJ2-5 TRBV28 TRBD2 many TGTGCCAGCAGCCCGACCGCGGGAGTCCCACGAGAGACCCAGTACTTC CASSPTAGVPRETQYF
TRBJ1-2 TRBV11-2 NA NA TGTGCCGGCAGCTTAGAACGGGGAGCTAACTATGGCTACACCTTC CAGSLERGANYGYTF
TRBJ2-5 TRBV14 NA many TGTGCCAGCAGCCAATTAACAAGCCAAGAGACCCAGTACTTC CASSQLTSQETQYF
TRBJ2-3 TRBV3-1 TRBD1 NA TGTGCCAGCAGCCAAGTGGGGACAGGGCCCGATACGCAGTATTTT CASSQVGTGPDTQYF
TRBJ2-7 TRBV7-9 NA NA TGTGCCAGCAGCTTCTCGGGAGCGTCCTCGGGCGAGCAGTACTTC CASSFSGASSGEQYF
TRBJ2-7 TRBV3-1 NA NA TGTGCCAGCAGCCCGAAGGGTAGGACGAAACCCTCCTACGAGCAGTACTTC CASSPKGRTKPSYEQYF
TRBJ2-7 TRBV5-1 NA many TGCGCCAGCAGCTTGAACCAGCGCTACGAGCAGTACTTC CASSLNQRYEQYF
TRBJ2-1 TRBV7-6 TRBD1 few TGTGCCAGCAGTTCTAGGGGACAGGGTAGATTGGATGAGCAGTTCTTC CASSSRGQGRLDEQFF
TRBJ2-2 TRBV18 NA NA TGTGCCAGCCCGATTACACGTACGAACACCGGGGAGCTGTTTTTT CASPITRTNTGELFF
TRBJ2-4 TRBV12-3/TRBV12-4 NA many TGTGCCAGCAGTTTCATGGAGGCCAAAAACATTCAGTACTTC CASSFMEAKNIQYF
TRBJ2-7 TRBV15 NA few TGTGCCACCAGCCCGACATACCTCAGGCACGAGCAGTACTTC CATSPTYLRHEQYF
TRBJ2-3 TRBV12-3/TRBV12-4 NA many TGTGCCAGCAGGCGTTCTTTTAGCACAGATACGCAGTATTTT CASRRSFSTDTQYF
TRBJ1-2 TRBV18 NA many TGTGCCAGCTCACCACGAGTAAGCTATGGCTACACCTTC CASSPRVSYGYTF
TRBJ2-7 TRBV20-1 NA few TGCAGTGCTAGAGATTGGGGTTCCTACGAGCAGTACTTC CSARDWGSYEQYF
TRBJ2-3 TRBV9 TRBD2 few TGTGCCAGCAGCGTCGCCAGCGGGAGTACAGATACGCAGTATTTT CASSVASGSTDTQYF
TRBJ2-7 TRBV7-9 TRBD1 many TGTGCCAGCAGCTTACCGACCGGGACAGGGAAGGGGACCTACGAGCAGTACTTC CASSLPTGTGKGTYEQYF
TRBJ2-5 TRBV6-1 TRBD2 NA TGTGCCAGCAGTGGGGCCGGGACTAGAATCGACGAGACCCAGTACTTC CASSGAGTRIDETQYF
TRBJ2-1 TRBV29-1 TRBD1 many TGCAGCGTTGTGAGGGGGCGGGTTGAGCAGTTCTTC CSVVRGRVEQFF
TRBJ2-7 TRBV20-1 NA many TGCAGTGCCGCCACCTACGAGCAGTACTTC CSAATYEQYF
TRBJ1-1 TRBV30 TRBD1 NA TGTGCCTTACTCTCGAGACAGGGGAACACTGAAGCTTTCTTT CALLSRQGNTEAFF
TRBJ2-4 TRBV7-2 NA NA TGTGCCAGCAGCTTAGGCTCTAGCGTCAAAAACATTCAGTACTTC CASSLGSSVKNIQYF
TRBJ2-7 TRBV12-3/TRBV12-4 NA NA TGTGCCAGCAGTTTAGCGGCGGGTCCGGCTTACGAGCAGTACTTC CASSLAAGPAYEQYF
TRBJ2-3 TRBV6-2/TRBV6-3 NA many TGTGCCAGCACTAGTCCCAGCACAGATACGCAGTATTTT CASTSPSTDTQYF
TRBJ2-7 TRBV19 TRBD1 many TGTGCCAGTAGTCTCCGACCGACAGGGGAAAGGGACGAGCAGTACTTC CASSLRPTGERDEQYF
TRBJ1-3 TRBV6-2/TRBV6-3 NA few TGTGCCTCCAGGGCGGCCCCCTCTGGAAACACCATATATTTT CASRAAPSGNTIYF
TRBJ1-1 TRBV20-1 NA many TGCAGTGCTAGTGGGCTGCTGAACACTGAAGCTTTCTTT CSASGLLNTEAFF
TRBJ2-7 TRBV7-2 TRBD1 NA TGTGCCAGCAGCTTAGGGGCCCCGGGACAGGGTTTCTACGAGCAGTACTTC CASSLGAPGQGFYEQYF
TRBJ2-1 TRBV25-1 TRBD1 few TGTGCCAGCAGTGAATTGGACAGGGGGCTAGATGAGCAGTTCTTC CASSELDRGLDEQFF
TRBJ2-2 TRBV3-1 TRBD2 few TGTGCCAGCACCCCCGGCGGGACTAGCGGGCCCGGGGAGCTGTTTTTT CASTPGGTSGPGELFF
TRBJ2-3 TRBV24-1 TRBD1 many TGTGCCACCAGTGATTTGTACAGGGGAGATACGCAGTATTTT CATSDLYRGDTQYF
TRBJ1-2 TRBV20-1 TRBD1 many TGCAGTGCTAGAACCCGGGACAGGCACTATGGCTACACCTTC CSARTRDRHYGYTF
TRBJ2-3 TRBV24-1 NA NA TGTGCCACCAGTGATACTCTCCACGATACGCAGTATTTT CATSDTLHDTQYF
TRBJ2-3 TRBV27 NA many TGTGCCAGCAGCTTTGGCACGCAGTATTTT CASSFGTQYF
TRBJ2-4 TRBV20-1 NA NA TGCAGTGCGTACGCCCCCCGGGACTCACCATCCATTCAGTACTTC CSAYAPRDSPSIQYF
TRBJ2-7 TRBV20-1 NA few TGCAGTGCTAGTGTTGGCGGGAACTACGAGCAGTACTTC CSASVGGNYEQYF
TRBJ2-2 TRBV24-1 NA many TGTGCCACCAGTGATCCTTCGGCAGGGAGCACCGGGGAGCTGTTTTTT CATSDPSAGSTGELFF